This T cell receptor beta chain was observed in a study of shared T cell receptors in the human thymus. Sequenced by immunoSEQ multiplex PCR; TCRdb stores in-frame clones only, minus some. The sample has hundreds of thousands of clones, over 75% seen once. The CDR3 has 14 residues. The V and J ends lost 6 bases and 5 bases, in that order; junction bases with no gene match: 6. The V gene's germline CDR1 is SGDLS and CDR2 YYNGEE. Another study also made use of these data, one on human thymus T cells. As reported in that work: Donors were healthy Finnish infants having corrective surgery for congenital heart defects. Corrective cardiac surgery supplied the resected thymus tissue. There appeared to be biased usage of V and J genes in thymic and blood repertoires.

The J gene is TRBJ2-1, the V gene TRBV9, with 9 nucleotides matching TRBD2. Specimen: thymocytes. This receptor was taken from a boy under two years old with a congenital heart defect. CDR3 sequence reads: CASTAREGNNEQFF. The CDR3 DNA follows: TGTGCCAGCACCGCGCGGGAGGGGAACAATGAGCAGTTCTTC.